This TCR beta chain appears in the sequencing data of a study of monozygotic twins with inflammatory bowel disease. Whole blood without T cell sorting served as the source of isolated total RNA. The CDR3 is made up of 13 amino acids. Germline CDR1 reads MGHRA; CDR2 reads YSYEKL. One entry per CDR3 protein, without DNA, is what TCRdb gives after re-calling the 5' RACE reads. Its clone listing holds roughly 320,000 distinct CDR3 sequences. The V and J genes are TRBV4-1 and TRBJ1-5; the D gene TCRdb calls, TRBD1, cannot be checked with no DNA. This receptor was obtained from a human donor with ulcerative colitis or Crohn's disease, or a healthy co-twin of an affected twin (not recorded which). The sequencing input was blood. This CDR3 reads CASSQDRVQPQHF.